The next 16 T cell receptor beta chains were all read from a single sample in a study of metastatic and nonmetastatic thyroid tumors. TCRdb reassembled clones from the PCR reads with MiXCR. The sample has 21,000 or so clones, roughly 16% seen once. Prior to thyroid surgery, none of the patients had received any treatment. The specimen was blood. These TCRs come from a female donor with papillary thyroid cancer or a benign thyroid nodule (not recorded which). Some clones in this sample may be carry-over from other donors' samples.

This clone was counted ten times or more. The chain couples TRBV30 to TRBJ1-3, with TRBD1 matching 11 bases. J was trimmed by 4 bases and V by 3 bases; bases with no gene match: 2. Germline CDR1 GTSNPN, CDR2 SVGIG (reference sequence). This CDR3 is built from 14 residues. CDR3 sequence reads: CAWSGQGAGNTIYF. CDR3 coding DNA: TGTGCCTGGAGCGGACAGGGGGCCGGAAACACCATATATTTT.

There are a few counts of this clone. This chain joins TRBV6-1 and TRBJ2-2; TRBD1 matches at 7 bases. With 6 bases clipped from V and 0 bases from J, the junction kept 7 bases outside the gene matches. The CDR3 is 16 residues long. CDR1 is MNHNS, CDR2 SASEGT, per germline. The CDR3 protein is CASSPTGTANTGELFF. CDR3 in DNA: TGTGCCAGCAGCCCTACCGGGACAGCGAACACCGGGGAGCTGTTTTTT.

This clone came up many times. The CDR3 bases are TGTGCCAGCAGTCAGACAGGGGGAGCTTATTCACCCCTCCACTTT. Translation gives CASSQTGGAYSPLHF. This sequence joins TRBV2 and TRBJ1-6; 9 nucleotides align to TRBD1. Losses at the gene ends were 5 bases for V and 8 bases for J; bases not matched to a gene: 7. This CDR3 contains 15 residues. Germline V gene data show CDR1 as SNHLY and CDR2 as FYNNEI. Looking up the rest from reference TRBV2 and TRBJ1-6 gives the full variable domain: EPEVTQTPSHQVTQMGQEVILRCVPISNHLYFYWYRQILGQKVEFLVSFYNNEISEKSEIFDDQFSVERPDGSNFTLKIRSTKLEDSAMYFCASSQTGGAYSPLHFGNGTRLTVT.

In this sample, this clone turned up many times. V usage is TRBV20-1 and J usage is TRBJ1-2; D may be TRBD1 (5 bases). Per germline, CDR1 DFQATT and CDR2 SNEGSKA (reference sequence). This CDR3 has 15 residues. The ends were cut back, 1 base at V and 3 bases at J, with 15 bases in the middle. The CDR3 spells CSARVIGGGDYGYTF. The CDR3 region has the DNA TGCAGTGCTAGAGTTATAGGTGGAGGGGACTATGGCTACACCTTC.

V is TRBV20-1 and J is TRBJ2-7; D possibly corresponds to TRBD2 (6 bases). V was shortened by 0 bases and J by 5 bases, with 17 bases between the two germline ends. Looked up from germline, CDR1 is DFQATT and CDR2 is SNEGSKA (reference sequence). The CDR3 extends over 15 amino acids. Written as DNA, the CDR3 is TGCAGTGCTAGAGATCTGGCGGGATGGGGGAACGAGCAGTACTTC. Translating gives CSARDLAGWGNEQYF.

In its sample, this clone was seen many times. Additional DNA sequences in this sample encode the identical CDR3. CDR3 region: CPKQSRASGRAVDEQYF. Here the CDR3 DNA reads TGTCCGAAGCAGAGTCGGGCCAGCGGGAGGGCCGTGGACGAGCAGTACTTC. The chain couples TRBV6-2 or TRBV6-3 to TRBJ2-7; 10 bases are a match to TRBD2. In germline, CDR1 is MNHEY, CDR2 SVGEGT. The CDR3 loop spans 17 amino acids.

There are many counts of this clone. The rearrangement uses TRBV6-1 and TRBJ2-7; 8 nucleotides align to TRBD2. This CDR3 is 14 amino acids long. CDR1 and CDR2 (germline): MNHNS, SASEGT. The trim removed 5 bases at V and 0 bases at J, leaving 3 bases unmatched. CDR3 in amino acids: CASSYSGISYEQYF. The CDR3 coding sequence is TGTGCCAGCAGTTATAGCGGGATCTCCTACGAGCAGTACTTC.

In this sample, this clone turned up many times. A read error may explain this, as a much larger clone is one base away. The same CDR3 arises from other DNA sequences in this sample as well. The rearrangement joins TRBV12-3 or TRBV12-4 to TRBJ1-6; D unresolved. The CDR3 is made up of 14 amino acids. The CDR3 coding sequence is TGTGCCAGCCAGGCCAACTCCTATAATTCACCCCTCCATTTT. It encodes CASQANSYNSPLHF.

This clone was seen at least ten times. This chain links TRBV28 with TRBJ2-1; TRBD2 matches at 12 bases. V was pared by 4 bases and J by 0 bases, with 22 bases of the junction left unmatched. The germline CDR1 and CDR2 sequences are MDHEN and SYDVKM. The CDR3 length is 23 residues. DNA of the CDR3: TGTGCCAGCAGTTCCTCTGGCCCTAGCTCCGGGACTAGCGGGCATAGCTCCTACAATGAGCAGTTCTTC. Translated: CASSSSGPSSGTSGHSSYNEQFF.

This clone was seen at least ten times. The rearrangement joins TRBV19 to TRBJ2-5, with D possibly being TRBD1 (6 bases). This CDR3 comprises 15 residues. V was pared by 2 bases and J by 5 bases, with 15 bases between. Germline loops: CDR1 LNHDA, CDR2 SQIVND (reference sequence). The CDR3 is CASSITQGGGETQYF. The CDR3 region has the DNA TGTGCCAGTAGTATAACACAGGGCGGCGGGGAGACCCAGTACTTC.

This clone showed up many times. The chain recombines TRBV12-3 or TRBV12-4 with TRBJ1-2; 11 bases match TRBD1. With V trimmed by 5 bases and J by 5 bases, 7 bases remained unmatched. The CDR3 is 15 amino acids. CDR3 in amino acids: CASSPGTGGVYGYTF. CDR3 coding DNA: TGTGCCAGCAGTCCGGGGACAGGGGGGGTTTATGGCTACACCTTC.

This clone was detected ten times or more. The chain combines TRBV27 with TRBJ2-1; 7 positions agree with TRBD2. With V trimmed by 1 base and J by 5 bases, 11 bases remained unmatched. From germline, CDR1 is MNHEY and CDR2 SMNVEV (reference sequence). There are 17 residues in the CDR3. The CDR3 here is CASSLFPTGAGDNEQFF. The CDR3 DNA follows: TGTGCCAGCAGTTTATTCCCCACCGGGGCGGGAGACAATGAGCAGTTCTTC.

This clone was counted at least ten times. The chain links TRBV5-1 to TRBJ2-1, with D maybe TRBD1 (6 bases). V was clipped by 1 base and J by 7 bases, with 15 bases between them. Germline values: CDR1 SGHRS, CDR2 YFSETQ. CDR3 length: 15 residues. The CDR3 nucleotides read TGCGCCAGCAGCTTGTCGGACAGCTCTGCAAATGAGCAGTTCTTC. Amino acids: CASSLSDSSANEQFF.

This clone came up many times. The chain combines TRBV7-8 with TRBJ1-6; D gene uncertain. This CDR3 has 15 amino acids. Trimming took 2 bases from V and 2 from J, leaving 7 bases between them. Germline CDR1 is SGHVS and CDR2 is FQNEAQ. The CDR3 DNA sequence: TGTGCCAGCAGCTTACGCAGGACCTATAATTCACCCCTCCACTTT. Translated: CASSLRRTYNSPLHF. The whole variable domain, filled in from reference TRBV7-8 and TRBJ1-6, reads GAGVSQSPRYKVAKRGQDVALRCDPISGHVSLFWYQQALGQGPEFLTYFQNEAQLDKSGLPSDRFFAERPEGSVSTLKIQRTQQEDSAVYLCASSLRRTYNSPLHFGNGTRLTVT.

This clone rates as medium-sized (0.01 to 0.1%). The V call is TRBV27, the J call TRBJ2-7; D ambiguous. Between the trimmed V and J ends, which lost 4 bases and 6 bases, there was a span of 7 bases. Germline values: CDR1 MNHEY, CDR2 SMNVEV (reference sequence). The CDR3 is 11 amino acids. In nucleotides, the CDR3 is TGTGCCAGCAGTTGGGGTAGCGAGCAGTACTTC. Its protein is CASSWGSEQYF.

This clone was counted at least ten times. A much larger clone lies one base from this, so it may be a read error. The same CDR3 also results from other DNA sequences found in this sample. The chain links TRBV2 to TRBJ2-7; D not certain. V lost 6 bases and J 1 base, leaving 7 bases between the germline ends. Germline-derived CDR1 and CDR2 are SNHLY and FYNNEI. CDR3 size: 12 residues. The CDR3 DNA is TGTGCCAGCAGGCTCGAGTCCTACGAGCAGTACTTC. Translated: CASRLESYEQYF.